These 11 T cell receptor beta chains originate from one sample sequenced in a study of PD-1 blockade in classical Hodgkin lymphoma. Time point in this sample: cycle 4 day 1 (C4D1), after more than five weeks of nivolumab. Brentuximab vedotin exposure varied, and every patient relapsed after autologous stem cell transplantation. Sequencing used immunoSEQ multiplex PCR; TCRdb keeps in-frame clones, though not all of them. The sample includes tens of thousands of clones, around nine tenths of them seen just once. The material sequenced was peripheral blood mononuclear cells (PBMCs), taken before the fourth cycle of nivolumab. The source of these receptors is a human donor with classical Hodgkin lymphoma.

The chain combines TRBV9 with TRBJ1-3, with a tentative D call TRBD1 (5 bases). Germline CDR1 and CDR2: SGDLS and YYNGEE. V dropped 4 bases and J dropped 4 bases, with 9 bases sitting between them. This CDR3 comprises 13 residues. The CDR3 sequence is CASSLRGGNTIYF. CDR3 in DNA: TGTGCCAGCAGCCTCCGGGGGGGAAACACCATATATTTT.

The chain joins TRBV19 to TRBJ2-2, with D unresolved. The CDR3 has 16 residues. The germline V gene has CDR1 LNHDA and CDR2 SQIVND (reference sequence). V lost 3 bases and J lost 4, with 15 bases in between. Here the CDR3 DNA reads TGTGCCAGTAGTATGTCGCCCACCGCGAGCACCGGGGAGCTGTTTTTT. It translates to CASSMSPTASTGELFF. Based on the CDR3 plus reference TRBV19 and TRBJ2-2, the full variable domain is DGGITQSPKYLFRKEGQNVTLSCEQNLNHDAMYWYRQDPGQGLRLIYYSQIVNDFQKGDIAEGYSVSREKKESFPLTVTSAQKNPTAFYLCASSMSPTASTGELFFGEGSRLTVL.

The CDR3 DNA reads as TGCGCCAGCAGCCAACCGCTGGAGGGGATATACGAGCAGTACTTC. Protein sequence: CASSQPLEGIYEQYF. V gene TRBV4-1 combines with J gene TRBJ2-7, with a weak D call TRBD2 (6 bases). V lost 2 bases and J 4 bases, leaving 15 bases between the germline ends. Germline CDR1 and CDR2: MGHRA and YSYEKL. The CDR3 spans 15 residues.

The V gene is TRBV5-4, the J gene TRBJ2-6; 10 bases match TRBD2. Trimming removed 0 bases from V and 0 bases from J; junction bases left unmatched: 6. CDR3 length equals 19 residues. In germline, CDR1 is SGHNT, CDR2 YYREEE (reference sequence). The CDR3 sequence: CASSLVAGGAPSGANVLTF. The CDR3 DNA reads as TGTGCCAGCAGCTTGGTAGCGGGGGGCGCTCCCTCTGGGGCCAACGTCCTGACTTTC.

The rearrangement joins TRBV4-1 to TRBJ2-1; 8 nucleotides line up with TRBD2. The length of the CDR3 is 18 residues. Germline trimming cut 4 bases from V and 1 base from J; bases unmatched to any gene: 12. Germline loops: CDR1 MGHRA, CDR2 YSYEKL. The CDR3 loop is CASSPSIPGGRSYNEQFF. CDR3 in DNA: TGCGCCAGCAGCCCCTCGATCCCGGGGGGGCGTTCCTACAATGAGCAGTTCTTC.

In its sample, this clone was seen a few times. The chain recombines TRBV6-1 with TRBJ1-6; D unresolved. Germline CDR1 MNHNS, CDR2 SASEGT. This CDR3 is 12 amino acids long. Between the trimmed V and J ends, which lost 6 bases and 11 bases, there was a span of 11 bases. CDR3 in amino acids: CASSIGEAPLHF. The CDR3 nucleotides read TGTGCCAGCAGCATCGGGGAGGCACCCCTCCACTTT.

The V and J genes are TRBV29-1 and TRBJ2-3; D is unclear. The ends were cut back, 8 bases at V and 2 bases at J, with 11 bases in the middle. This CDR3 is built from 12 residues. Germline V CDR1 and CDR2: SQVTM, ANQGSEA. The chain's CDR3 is CSLRALTDTQYF. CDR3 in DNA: TGCAGCCTCCGGGCCCTCACAGATACGCAGTATTTT.

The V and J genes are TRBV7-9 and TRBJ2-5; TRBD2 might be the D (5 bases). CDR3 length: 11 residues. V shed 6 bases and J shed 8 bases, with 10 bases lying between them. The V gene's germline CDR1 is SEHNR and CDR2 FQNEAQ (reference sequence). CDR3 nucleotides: TGTGCCAGCAGTACCCGGGATACCCAGTACTTC. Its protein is CASSTRDTQYF.

The CDR3 region has the DNA TGTGCCAGCAGCTTTATTTTCGCGAACACCGGGGAGCTGTTTTTT. Protein: CASSFIFANTGELFF. This chain uses TRBV6-6 with TRBJ2-2; D uncertain. V shed 6 bases and J shed 0 bases, with 11 bases lying between them. Germline V CDR1 and CDR2: MNHNY, SVGAGI (reference sequence). This CDR3 is built from 15 residues.

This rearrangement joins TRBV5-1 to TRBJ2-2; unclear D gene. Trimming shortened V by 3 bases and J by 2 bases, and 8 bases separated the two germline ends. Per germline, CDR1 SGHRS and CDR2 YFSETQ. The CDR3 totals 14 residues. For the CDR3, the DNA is TGCGCCAGCAGCTCTACACATAACACCGGGGAGCTGTTTTTT. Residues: CASSSTHNTGELFF.

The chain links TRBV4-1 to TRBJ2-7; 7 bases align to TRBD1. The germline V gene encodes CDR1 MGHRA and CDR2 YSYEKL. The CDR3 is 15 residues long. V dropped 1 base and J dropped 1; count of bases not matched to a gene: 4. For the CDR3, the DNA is TGCGCCAGCAGCCAAGGACAGGGCTCTTCCTACGAGCAGTACTTC. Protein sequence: CASSQGQGSSYEQYF.